This is a list of T cell receptor beta chains from one sample in a study of T-cell reconstitution after alpha-beta-depleted transplantation in children. Each CDR3 protein gets one entry after TCRdb re-called the PCR reads with MiXCR. The table records about 610,000 distinct CDR3 sequences, about 10% of them present only once. The sample here was PBMCs from the stem cell graft donor, taken from the stem cell graft. These receptor sequences come from a human donor who donated a stem cell graft to a child with acute myeloid leukemia. Both conserved end residues are part of each CDR3. The D gene is left open where the match is weak. Clone size is not always given. Where it is, it says once, few, many or a class for expanded clones.

d_gene	v_gene	abundance	j_gene	CDR3aa	CDR3nt
TRBD2	TRBV20-1	.	TRBJ2-3	CSAAQTSGLADTQYF	TGCAGTGCTGCGCAGACTAGCGGGCTCGCAGATACGCAGTATTTT
TRBD2	TRBV7-3	few	TRBJ2-1	CASSLHSGNYNEQFF	TGTGCCAGCAGCTTACATAGCGGGAACTACAATGAGCAGTTCTTC
TRBD1	TRBV2	few	TRBJ2-1	CASSQDRGSFDEQFF	TGTGCCAGCAGTCAGGACAGGGGATCGTTTGATGAGCAGTTCTTC
TRBD1	TRBV6-2/TRBV6-3	.	TRBJ2-7	CASSEPGTDSYEQYF	TGTGCCAGCAGCGAACCCGGGACAGACTCCTACGAGCAGTACTTC
TRBD2	TRBV6-1	.	TRBJ2-2	CASSALAGVAGELFF	TGTGCCAGCAGCGCACTAGCGGGAGTCGCCGGGGAGCTGTTTTTT
TRBD2	TRBV29-1	.	TRBJ2-1	CSVDVAGDNEQFF	TGCAGCGTTGACGTAGCGGGGGACAATGAGCAGTTCTTC
.	TRBV20-1	few	TRBJ2-1	CSARAPSPYNEQFF	TGCAGTGCTAGGGCCCCGTCCCCTTACAATGAGCAGTTCTTC
.	TRBV12-3/TRBV12-4	many	TRBJ2-5	CASSFSAGVQETQYF	TGTGCCAGCAGTTTTAGCGCAGGGGTCCAAGAGACCCAGTACTTC
TRBD2	TRBV12-3/TRBV12-4	few	TRBJ2-7	CASSSSGRRNEQYF	TGTGCCAGCAGTTCTAGCGGGAGGAGGAACGAGCAGTACTTC
.	TRBV4-1	many	TRBJ2-1	CASSGTRGKRADLDNEQFF	TGCGCCAGCAGTGGAACCCGGGGGAAACGGGCCGACCTCGACAATGAGCAGTTCTTC
TRBD1	TRBV7-2	.	TRBJ2-1	CASRLGQASSYNEQFF	TGTGCCAGCCGCCTTGGACAGGCGAGCTCCTACAATGAGCAGTTCTTC
.	TRBV30	.	TRBJ2-3	CAWSVAKDTQYF	TGTGCCTGGAGTGTCGCAAAAGATACGCAGTATTTT
.	TRBV7-2	many	TRBJ2-1	CASSSRGGNNRYNEQFF	TGTGCCAGCAGCTCAAGGGGCGGGAACAATCGGTACAATGAGCAGTTCTTC
.	TRBV6-1	few	TRBJ2-1	CASSDPRGVTYNEQFF	TGTGCCAGCAGTGACCCTAGAGGAGTCACCTACAATGAGCAGTTCTTC
.	TRBV5-6	.	TRBJ2-7	CASSLGARLAYEQYF	TGTGCCAGCAGCTTGGGGGCACGGCTAGCCTACGAGCAGTACTTC
.	TRBV20-1	.	TRBJ2-1	CSAKRGGTTVPEFF	TGCAGTGCTAAGAGAGGTGGGACGACGGTTCCGGAGTTCTTC
.	TRBV27	few	TRBJ1-3	CASSLSGRTHSGNTIYF	TGTGCCAGCAGTTTATCGGGCAGGACCCACTCTGGAAACACCATATATTTT
TRBD2	TRBV20-1	many	TRBJ2-5	CSASKIAGQETQYF	TGCAGTGCTAGTAAAATAGCGGGGCAAGAGACCCAGTACTTC
.	TRBV12-3/TRBV12-4	many	TRBJ1-1	CASSLLRGLNTEAFF	TGTGCCAGCAGCCTCTTGAGAGGTCTGAACACTGAAGCTTTCTTT
TRBD2	TRBV5-1	few	TRBJ2-5	CASSLEAGVEETQYF	TGCGCCAGCAGCTTGGAAGCGGGGGTGGAAGAGACCCAGTACTTC
.	TRBV15	.	TRBJ1-1	CATSRARSEAFF	TGTGCCACCAGCAGGGCCCGGTCTGAAGCTTTCTTT
.	TRBV20-1	few	TRBJ2-3	CSARDPPRIPQYF	TGCAGTGCTAGAGATCCCCCGAGAATCCCGCAGTATTTT
TRBD2	TRBV4-3	many	TRBJ2-5	CASSQDVAGGAQETQYF	TGCGCCAGCAGCCAAGATGTAGCGGGAGGGGCCCAAGAGACCCAGTACTTC
TRBD2	TRBV7-8	.	TRBJ2-3	CASSFREGGTDTQYF	TGTGCCAGCAGCTTCCGGGAGGGCGGCACAGATACGCAGTATTTT
.	TRBV11-2	many	TRBJ1-3	CASSNSGGNTIYF	TGTGCCAGCAGCAACTCAGGGGGAAACACCATATATTTT
.	TRBV7-2	.	TRBJ2-7	CASSSPGQSARNEQYF	TGTGCCAGCAGCTCCCCCGGACAGAGCGCTAGAAACGAGCAGTACTTC
TRBD1	TRBV28	few	TRBJ1-3	CASSGQGTGRNTIYF	TGTGCCAGCAGTGGCCAGGGGACAGGGAGAAACACCATATATTTT
.	TRBV29-1	.	TRBJ2-2	CSVEDLGGPGELFF	TGCAGCGTTGAAGATCTCGGGGGCCCCGGGGAGCTGTTTTTT
TRBD1	TRBV29-1	few	TRBJ2-2	CSAWTGGHTGELFF	TGCAGCGCCTGGACAGGGGGTCACACCGGGGAGCTGTTTTTT
.	TRBV15	.	TRBJ2-4	CATDQNGASAKNIQYF	TGTGCCACCGATCAGAACGGGGCGTCAGCCAAAAACATTCAGTACTTC
.	TRBV29-1	many	TRBJ1-1	CSLYRGTIGEAFF	TGCAGCCTCTATAGGGGGACGATCGGTGAAGCTTTCTTT
.	TRBV5-1	.	TRBJ1-1	CASSLDDLGQAFF	TGCGCCAGCAGCTTGGATGATTTGGGCCAAGCTTTCTTT
.	TRBV15	few	TRBJ1-1	CATSRRQRNTEAFF	TGTGCCACCAGCAGAAGACAGCGGAACACTGAAGCTTTCTTT
.	TRBV5-6	.	TRBJ1-5	CASSPGPVSNQPQHF	TGTGCCAGCAGCCCCGGGCCAGTAAGCAATCAGCCCCAGCATTTT
TRBD2	TRBV5-1	few	TRBJ2-3	CASSPRVVAGGTTDTQYF	TGCGCCAGCAGCCCCAGGGTAGTAGCGGGAGGCACCACAGATACGCAGTATTTT
.	TRBV6-1	few	TRBJ1-1	CASSELRGGNTEAFF	TGTGCCAGCAGTGAACTCCGAGGGGGGAACACTGAAGCTTTCTTT
TRBD1	TRBV15	many	TRBJ2-3	CATRTGGRWDTQYF	TGTGCCACAAGGACAGGGGGCAGGTGGGATACGCAGTATTTT
.	TRBV25-1	many	TRBJ2-7	CATIATSVGASYEQYF	TGTGCCACCATTGCCACCTCGGTCGGTGCTTCCTACGAGCAGTACTTC
.	TRBV7-2	few	TRBJ2-3	CASSLDWGTDTQYF	TGTGCCAGCAGCTTAGATTGGGGCACAGATACGCAGTATTTT
TRBD2	TRBV7-6	few	TRBJ2-7	CASSPELAGVEQYF	TGTGCCAGCAGCCCAGAACTAGCGGGAGTCGAGCAGTACTTC
TRBD1	TRBV7-3	.	TRBJ2-7	CASSPGQDRVLYF	TGTGCCAGCAGCCCCGGCCAGGACAGGGTTCTGTACTTC
TRBD2	TRBV18	.	TRBJ2-5	CASSPLGLAQETQYF	TGTGCCAGCTCACCGCTGGGACTAGCGCAAGAGACCCAGTACTTC
TRBD2	TRBV27	.	TRBJ2-7	CASSFAGLAGGAHEQYF	TGTGCCAGCAGTTTTGCGGGACTAGCGGGAGGTGCGCACGAGCAGTACTTC
TRBD2	TRBV11-2	.	TRBJ2-1	CASSLVAGALVEQFF	TGTGCCAGCAGCTTAGTTGCGGGAGCGCTGGTTGAGCAGTTCTTC
.	TRBV5-5	.	TRBJ2-7	CASSLARGAYEQYF	TGTGCCAGCAGCTTGGCCAGGGGGGCCTACGAGCAGTACTTC
.	TRBV5-1	.	TRBJ2-3	CASSPGLQHGQNTDTQYF	TGCGCCAGCAGCCCGGGACTCCAACACGGGCAAAACACAGATACGCAGTATTTT
TRBD1	TRBV7-2	.	TRBJ2-7	CATRQGAVVHEQYF	TGTGCCACAAGACAGGGGGCAGTGGTCCATGAGCAGTACTTC
.	TRBV12-3/TRBV12-4	few	TRBJ1-2	CASRPLGWQPSYGYTF	TGTGCCAGCAGACCTCTCGGGTGGCAGCCTAGCTATGGCTACACCTTC
TRBD1	TRBV28	.	TRBJ1-1	CASSLGQGTTEAFF	TGTGCCAGCAGTCTCGGACAGGGTACGACTGAAGCTTTCTTT
TRBD1	TRBV5-6	.	TRBJ1-5	CASSLGQGGDQPQHF	TGTGCCAGCAGCTTGGGACAGGGGGGGGATCAGCCCCAGCATTTT
TRBD1	TRBV25-1	many	TRBJ2-1	CASSELGGGEQFF	TGTGCCAGCAGTGAATTAGGGGGCGGTGAGCAGTTCTTC
TRBD1	TRBV12-3/TRBV12-4	.	TRBJ1-5	CASSTGAGSQPQHF	TGTGCCAGCAGTACAGGGGCGGGGAGTCAGCCCCAGCATTTT
.	TRBV5-4	.	TRBJ2-2	CASSLVPGGTGELFF	TGTGCCAGCAGCTTGGTCCCCGGTGGCACCGGGGAGCTGTTTTTT
TRBD1	TRBV10-3	.	TRBJ2-5	CATRDRGETQYF	TGTGCCACCCGGGACAGGGGAGAGACCCAGTACTTC
TRBD2	TRBV6-2/TRBV6-3	many	TRBJ2-2	CASSTTPRLAGRTGELFF	TGTGCCAGCAGTACTACTCCCCGACTAGCGGGACGGACCGGGGAGCTGTTTTTT
TRBD1	TRBV20-1	.	TRBJ1-2	CSATTGVNYGYTF	TGCAGTGCAACTACAGGGGTGAACTATGGCTACACCTTC
.	TRBV6-1	many	TRBJ2-2	CASNQVFTGELFF	TGTGCCAGCAACCAGGTTTTCACCGGGGAGCTGTTTTTT